This T cell receptor (beta chain) is from a study of response to subunit inactivated influenza vaccine. Whole-study findings and limits: T cells newly recruited by each seasonal influenza vaccination are few, the authors suggested.

This clonotype was seen a handful of times. Its antigen is undetermined. From the RT-PCR reads, TCRdb called clonotypes with MiXCR, one entry per CDR3 protein. The table shows around 790,000 distinct CDR3 sequences, with around 21% occurring only once. Trimming took 10 bases from V and 7 from J, leaving 16 bases between them. The CDR3 has 13 amino acids. Germline CDR1 and CDR2: SNHLY and FYNNEI. This clonotype originated in a man in his forties or fifties who received an inactivated influenza vaccine. The V call is TRBV2, the J call TRBJ1-4; D unclear. Sequencing was performed on PBMCs from blood, taken around 5 days after vaccination. The CDR3 sequence is CANRLGGSEKLFF. The CDR3 DNA follows: TGTGCCAATCGGCTCGGTGGGAGTGAAAAACTGTTTTTT.